This TCR beta chain stems from a study of patients and donors after allogeneic stem cell transplantation. TCRdb re-analysed the RT-PCR reads in MiXCR, keeping a single row per CDR3 protein. The table lists hundreds of thousands of distinct CDR3 sequences, approximately 16% of them singletons. This clonotype was counted many times. The clonotype comes from a human donor who was either an allogeneic HSCT recipient or a stem cell or donor lymphocyte infusion donor (not recorded which). It is not recorded whose cells these are; they may come from a transplant donor. Sequencing was done on a sample of blood, either unsorted or a sorted T cell fraction (not recorded which).

CDR3 amino acids: CASSEPGRGNTIYF. CDR3 sequence (DNA): TGTGCCAGCAGTGAGCCAGGGAGAGGAAACACCATATATTTT. The J gene is TRBJ1-3, the V gene TRBV12-3 or TRBV12-4; a weak D match, TRBD1 (5 bases). The V end lost 5 bases, the J end lost 4 bases, and 12 bases lay between the germline ends. This CDR3 comprises 14 residues.